These 30 T cell receptor beta chains were sequenced from one sample in a study of CD8 T cells in ankylosing spondylitis. TCRdb reanalysed the 5' RACE reads using MiXCR and keeps one entry per CDR3 protein. The sample yields roughly 86,000 distinct CDR3 sequences, about 8.1% seen once. The sample was blood, either unsorted or a sorted T cell fraction (not recorded which). These receptors all stem from a male donor with ankylosing spondylitis or in good health (not recorded which).

The sample holds many counts of this clonotype. This sequence joins TRBV10-3 and TRBJ2-3, with D possibly being TRBD2 (6 bases). The germline V gene encodes CDR1 ENHRY and CDR2 SYGVKD. This CDR3 has 14 amino acids. Trimming removed 5 bases at V and 6 bases at J, with 15 bases between. CDR3 sequence (DNA): TGTGCCATCAGTCTGGGTAGCGGTGCGGATACGCAGTATTTT. Its translation is CAISLGSGADTQYF.

This clonotype showed up many times. The V and J genes are TRBV20-1 and TRBJ2-7, with 7 positions matching TRBD1. The CDR3 consists of 13 residues. Trimming took 6 bases from V and 2 from J; bases not matched to a gene: 7. Germline CDR1 DFQATT, CDR2 SNEGSKA (reference sequence). The CDR3 sequence is CSARTGKTYEQYF. Here the CDR3 DNA reads TGCAGTGCGAGGACAGGAAAAACCTACGAGCAGTACTTC.

Ten or more counts support this clonotype. The rearrangement uses TRBV27 and TRBJ2-2, with D tentatively TRBD1 (5 bases). This CDR3 is 13 amino acids long. CDR1 MNHEY and CDR2 SMNVEV come from the germline V gene (reference sequence). Trimming removed 3 bases at V and 7 bases at J, with 9 bases between. CDR3 residues: CASSFLGVGELFF. The CDR3 nucleotides are TGTGCCAGCAGTTTCCTAGGGGTCGGGGAGCTGTTTTTT.

This clonotype was recorded many times. The chain is built from TRBV5-1 and TRBJ2-5; TRBD2 matches 12 bases. This CDR3 is 15 amino acids long. Germline V lookup: CDR1 SGHRS, CDR2 YFSETQ. V lost 6 bases to trimming and J lost 2 bases; unmatched junction nucleotides: 5. The DNA of the CDR3 is TGCGCCAGCATCAAACTAGCGGGGGGACAAGAGACCCAGTACTTC. It is translated as CASIKLAGGQETQYF. Combining the CDR3 with reference TRBV5-1 and TRBJ2-5 gives the whole variable domain KAGVTQTPRYLIKTRGQQVTLSCSPISGHRSVSWYQQTPGQGLQFLFEYFSETQRNKGNFPGRFSGRQFSNSRSEMNVSTLELGDSALYLCASIKLAGGQETQYFGPGTRLLVL.

This clonotype came up a few times. CDR3 sequence (DNA): TGCGCCAGCAGCTTGGGAGCGGATGAGCAGTTCTTC. The encoded protein is CASSLGADEQFF. The chain couples TRBV5-1 to TRBJ2-1, with D possibly matching TRBD2 (5 bases). This CDR3 spans 12 amino acids. Germline CDR1 SGHRS, CDR2 YFSETQ. V was cut by 0 bases and J by 8 bases, with 6 bases left in between.

At least ten counts were recorded for this clonotype. The V call is TRBV27, the J call TRBJ1-5; D call uncertain. CDR1 and CDR2 (germline): MNHEY, SMNVEV (reference sequence). Between the trimmed V and J ends, which lost 5 bases and 1 base, there was a span of 6 bases. The CDR3 is made up of 13 amino acids. CDR3 in amino acids: CASSLQSNQPQHF. The DNA of the CDR3 is TGTGCCAGCAGTCTACAGAGCAATCAGCCCCAGCATTTT.

In this sample, this clonotype turned up many times. The rearrangement joins TRBV12-3 or TRBV12-4 to TRBJ2-7; no clear D. This CDR3 spans 11 amino acids. The ends were cut back, 6 bases at V and 6 bases at J, with 9 bases in the middle. The CDR3, as DNA: TGTGCCAGCAGCATAGTCGGCGAGCAGTACTTC. It yields the protein CASSIVGEQYF.

At least ten counts were recorded for this clonotype. V and J are TRBV10-3 and TRBJ2-5; D perhaps matches TRBD1 (5 bases). V lost 6 bases and J 0 bases, leaving 5 bases between the germline ends. This CDR3 contains 12 residues. Germline CDR1 ENHRY, CDR2 SYGVKD. This CDR3 is CAIRQDQETQYF. In nucleotides, the CDR3 is TGTGCCATCAGACAGGACCAAGAGACCCAGTACTTC.

This clonotype was detected ten times or more. The CDR3 DNA sequence: TGCGCCAGTGGGCAGGGGGGTGTGTCCTACGAGCAGTACTTC. Translating gives CASGQGGVSYEQYF. The chain uses TRBV5-1 and TRBJ2-7; D may be TRBD1 (7 bases). CDR3 size: 14 residues. V gave up 8 bases and J gave up 1 base, with 16 bases separating them. Germline CDR1 SGHRS, CDR2 YFSETQ.

This clonotype was seen repeatedly, ten times or more. The V gene is TRBV20-1, the J gene TRBJ2-1; 15 bases line up with TRBD2. J gave up 9 bases and V 5 bases, and 5 bases lay outside the gene matches. The CDR3 length is 14 residues. The germline CDR1 and CDR2 sequences are DFQATT and SNEGSKA (reference sequence). In DNA form, the CDR3 reads TGCAGTGCTGGACTAGCGGGGGGGCCTAGTGAGCAGTTCTTC. Translation gives CSAGLAGGPSEQFF.

At least ten counts were recorded for this clonotype. The chain couples TRBV12-3 or TRBV12-4 to TRBJ1-2; possible D gene TRBD1, 5 bases. Between the trimmed V and J ends, which lost 3 bases and 4 bases, there was a span of 12 bases. The CDR3 is 14 amino acids. CDR3 amino acids: CASSLSGRAYGYTF. The CDR3 DNA follows: TGTGCCAGCAGTTTGAGTGGCAGGGCCTATGGCTACACCTTC.

This clonotype was observed a handful of times. CDR3 loop: CASSEDSGGRAFF. For the CDR3, the DNA is TGTGCCAGCAGCGAGGATTCAGGGGGCCGGGCTTTCTTT. The chain couples TRBV7-2 to TRBJ1-1; 8 bases are shared with TRBD1. This CDR3 contains 13 residues. Germline CDR1 and CDR2: SGHTA and FQGNSA. V gave up 5 bases and J gave up 11 bases; unmatched junction bases: 10.

This clonotype came up a few times. The chain couples TRBV4-2 to TRBJ2-2, with TRBD1 identical over 8 bases. After removal of 1 base from V and 5 bases from J, the junction contained 3 bases not matched to a gene. This CDR3 spans 15 amino acids. From germline, CDR1 is LGHNA and CDR2 YNFKEQ. CDR3 protein: CASSQGTGPTGELFF. The CDR3 DNA sequence: TGTGCCAGCAGCCAAGGGACAGGGCCGACCGGGGAGCTGTTTTTT.

This clonotype was seen many times. The chain carries TRBV7-8 and TRBJ1-1; 12 bases are shared with TRBD1. This CDR3 has 16 amino acids. Germline loops: CDR1 SGHVS, CDR2 FQNEAQ. Trimming took 5 bases from V and 8 from J; bases not matched to a gene: 12. CDR3 loop: CASSRGTGGLVSEAFF. DNA of the CDR3: TGTGCCAGCAGCAGAGGGACAGGGGGCTTGGTGTCGGAAGCTTTCTTT.

About this clonotype: A much larger clone differs from this one at a single base, so this may be a read error. The chain uses TRBV13 and TRBJ1-4; the D gene is possibly TRBD1 (6 bases). The CDR3 runs 17 residues. The germline gives CDR1 PRHDT, CDR2 FYEKMQ (reference sequence). Here the CDR3 reads CTSSPLLQGPENEKLFF. The CDR3 bases are TGTACCAGCAGCCCCCTCCTCCAGGGGCCGGAAAATGAAAAACTGTTTTTT. The whole variable domain, remainder taken from reference TRBV13 and TRBJ1-4, is AAGVIQSPRHLIKEKRETATLKCYPIPRHDTVYWYQQGPGQDPQFLISFYEKMQSDKGSIPDRFSAQQFSDYHSELNMSSLELGDSALYFCTSSPLLQGPENEKLFFGSGTQLSVL.

V is TRBV5-1 and J is TRBJ2-1; TRBD2 agrees at 8 bases. The CDR3 is made up of 17 amino acids. Trimming cost V 3 bases and J 6 bases; bases outside gene matches: 14. Germline V CDR1 and CDR2: SGHRS, YFSETQ. The CDR3 DNA reads as TGCGCCAGCAGCTGGAGCGTCCCGGGGGGGCTTTTCAATGAGCAGTTCTTC. Its protein is CASSWSVPGGLFNEQFF.

There are many counts of this clonotype. The chain uses TRBV3-1 and TRBJ2-5; maybe TRBD2 (7 bases). CDR3 size: 15 residues. V gave up 4 bases and J gave up 4 bases, with 16 bases separating them. Germline V gives CDR1 LGHDT, CDR2 YNNKEL (reference sequence). DNA for the CDR3: TGTGCCAGCAGCCTCCTCCGGGGGGCAGGAGAGACCCAGTACTTC. Its translation: CASSLLRGAGETQYF.

This rearrangement joins TRBV7-2 to TRBJ2-5; 15 bases map to TRBD2. Trimming took 3 bases from V and 5 from J; bases not matched to a gene: 4. The CDR3 sequence is 16 residues long. CDR1 and CDR2 from the germline V gene are SGHTA and FQGNSA. CDR3 amino acids: CASSFGLAGGRETQYF. The CDR3 DNA reads as TGTGCCAGCAGCTTTGGACTAGCGGGGGGGCGGGAGACCCAGTACTTC.

This clonotype occurred many times. This chain joins TRBV5-1 and TRBJ2-5; D ambiguous. Germline CDR1 SGHRS, CDR2 YFSETQ. Trimming stripped 0 bases from V and 0 bases from J, with 21 bases between. CDR3 length equals 19 residues. In DNA form, the CDR3 reads TGCGCCAGCAGCTTGGGTCGTCAGCTTCAACCCTCGTACCAAGAGACCCAGTACTTC. This gives the protein CASSLGRQLQPSYQETQYF.

This clonotype has a count of ten or more. The V and J genes are TRBV27 and TRBJ2-3, with 14 bases lining up with TRBD2. V lost 5 bases to trimming and J lost 6 bases; unmatched junction nucleotides: 4. CDR3 length equals 15 residues. The germline V gene has CDR1 MNHEY and CDR2 SMNVEV (reference sequence). The DNA for the CDR3 is TGTGCCAGCAGTCTCGGGACTAGCGGGGGTGATACGCAGTATTTT. Translation: CASSLGTSGGDTQYF.

The rearrangement joins TRBV19 to TRBJ1-2; D remains unclear. The CDR3 is 15 residues long. The V gene's germline CDR1 is LNHDA and CDR2 SQIVND (reference sequence). V dropped 5 bases and J dropped 2 bases, with 15 bases sitting between them. The CDR3 nucleotides read TGTGCCAGTAGTGACTTTGCAGGACTAAACTATGGCTACACCTTC. It translates to CASSDFAGLNYGYTF.

This clonotype came up many times. The gene calls are TRBV9 and TRBJ1-2; maybe TRBD1 (6 bases). CDR3 size: 15 residues. Germline V gives CDR1 SGDLS, CDR2 YYNGEE. Trimming left V 0 bases short and J 4 bases short, with 13 bases between. This CDR3 is CASSVATGASYGYTF. The CDR3 bases are TGTGCCAGCAGCGTAGCTACGGGGGCTTCCTATGGCTACACCTTC.

This clonotype showed up just a few times. J is TRBJ2-2 and V is TRBV12-3 or TRBV12-4; the match to TRBD1 covers 8 bases. The CDR3 consists of 16 residues. With 5 bases clipped from V and 4 bases from J, the junction kept 9 bases outside the gene matches. CDR3 sequence (DNA): TGTGCCAGCAGTCCCCAGGGGGCCGTGGGCACCGGGGAGCTGTTTTTT. Translating gives CASSPQGAVGTGELFF.

The CDR3 DNA reads TGTGCCATCAGCGACAGGGGAGCCTATACCAAAACCTACAATGAGCAGTTCTTC. Its protein is CAISDRGAYTKTYNEQFF. This chain uses TRBV10-3 with TRBJ2-1, with 8 bases identical to TRBD1. Germline V CDR1 and CDR2: ENHRY, SYGVKD. V trimming: 6 bases; J trimming: 2 bases; junction bases outside the gene matches: 15. This CDR3 contains 18 residues.

This chain joins TRBV7-9 and TRBJ2-5, with D perhaps TRBD1 (6 bases). This CDR3 is built from 16 residues. Trimming removed 3 bases from V and 5 bases from J, with 19 bases in between. The germline V gene has CDR1 SEHNR and CDR2 FQNEAQ (reference sequence). The CDR3 region is CASSFPRGHPGETQYF. The CDR3 bases are TGTGCCAGCAGCTTCCCTCGGGGACACCCGGGGGAGACCCAGTACTTC.

As to this clonotype: One base away lies a much larger clone, so this may be a sequencing read error. The chain carries TRBV6-2 or TRBV6-3 and TRBJ1-5; TRBD1 is a possible D gene (5 bases). The CDR3 is 14 residues long. The germline gives CDR1 MNHEY, CDR2 SVGEGT. V shed 8 bases and J shed 5 bases, with 16 bases lying between them. CDR3 in amino acids: CASCLRVVDQPQHF. DNA for the CDR3: TGTGCCAGCTGCCTCAGGGTTGTGGATCAGCCCCAGCATTTT.

This clonotype was seen a few times. The V gene is TRBV2, the J gene TRBJ2-2; no definite D call. CDR1 and CDR2 (germline): SNHLY, FYNNEI. V lost 3 bases to trimming and J lost 0 bases, with 11 bases between them. This CDR3 has 16 amino acids. This CDR3 is CASSDPQAANTGELFF. The CDR3 DNA reads as TGTGCCAGCAGTGATCCCCAGGCGGCGAACACCGGGGAGCTGTTTTTT. The whole variable domain, filled in from reference TRBV2 and TRBJ2-2, reads EPEVTQTPSHQVTQMGQEVILRCVPISNHLYFYWYRQILGQKVEFLVSFYNNEISEKSEIFDDQFSVERPDGSNFTLKIRSTKLEDSAMYFCASSDPQAANTGELFFGEGSRLTVL.

This clonotype has more than one count but fewer than ten. The V and J genes are TRBV6-1 and TRBJ2-6, with D perhaps TRBD2 (5 bases). In germline, CDR1 is MNHNS, CDR2 SASEGT. The ends were cut back, 2 bases at V and 1 base at J, with 15 bases in the middle. This CDR3 region has 18 residues. The CDR3 DNA sequence: TGTGCCAGCAGTGAATTTCCGGGATCACAGTCTGGGGCCAACGTCCTGACTTTC. The encoded protein is CASSEFPGSQSGANVLTF.

A few counts support this clonotype. The chain couples TRBV28 to TRBJ2-7; D ambiguous. This CDR3 region has 15 residues. Germline V gene lookup returns CDR1 MDHEN and CDR2 SYDVKM. V shed 5 bases and J shed 0 bases, with 14 bases lying between them. For the CDR3, the DNA is TGTGCCAGCAGTCCCCTCTTCCTAAGCTCCTACGAGCAGTACTTC. Translated: CASSPLFLSSYEQYF.

In its sample, this clonotype was seen many times. This chain uses TRBV29-1 with TRBJ1-2; 7 nucleotides agree with TRBD1. The length of the CDR3 is 13 residues. CDR1 is SQVTM, CDR2 ANQGSEA, per germline. Trimming took 4 bases from V and 3 from J; bases not matched to a gene: 5. CDR3 residues: CSVAEGGDYGYTF. CDR3 nucleotide sequence: TGCAGCGTTGCCGAAGGGGGCGACTATGGCTACACCTTC.